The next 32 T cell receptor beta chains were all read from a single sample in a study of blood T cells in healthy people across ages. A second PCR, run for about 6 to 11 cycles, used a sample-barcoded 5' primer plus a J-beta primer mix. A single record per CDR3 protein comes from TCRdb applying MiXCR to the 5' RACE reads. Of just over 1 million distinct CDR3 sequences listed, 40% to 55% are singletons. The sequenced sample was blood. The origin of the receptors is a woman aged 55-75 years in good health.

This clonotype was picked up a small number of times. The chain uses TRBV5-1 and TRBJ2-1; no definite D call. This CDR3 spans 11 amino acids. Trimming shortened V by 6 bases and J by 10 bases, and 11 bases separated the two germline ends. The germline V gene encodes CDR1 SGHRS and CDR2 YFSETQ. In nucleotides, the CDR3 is TGCGCCAGCACCAACAAACAAGAGCAGTTCTTC. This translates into CASTNKQEQFF.

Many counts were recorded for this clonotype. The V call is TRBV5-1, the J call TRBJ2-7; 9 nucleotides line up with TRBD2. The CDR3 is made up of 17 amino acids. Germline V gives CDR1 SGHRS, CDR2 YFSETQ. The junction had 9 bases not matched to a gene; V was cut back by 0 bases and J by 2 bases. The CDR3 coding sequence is TGCGCCAGCAGCTTGGACCTAGCGGGGCTTGCCCCCTACGAGCAGTACTTC. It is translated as CASSLDLAGLAPYEQYF. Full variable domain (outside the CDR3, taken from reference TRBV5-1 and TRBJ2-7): KAGVTQTPRYLIKTRGQQVTLSCSPISGHRSVSWYQQTPGQGLQFLFEYFSETQRNKGNFPGRFSGRQFSNSRSEMNVSTLELGDSALYLCASSLDLAGLAPYEQYFGPGTRLTVT.

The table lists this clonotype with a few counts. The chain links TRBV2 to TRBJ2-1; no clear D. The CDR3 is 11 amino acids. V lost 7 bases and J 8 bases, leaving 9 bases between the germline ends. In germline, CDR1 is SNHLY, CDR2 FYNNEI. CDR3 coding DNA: TGTGCCAGCATCCTTGGAGATGAGCAGTTCTTC. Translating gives CASILGDEQFF.

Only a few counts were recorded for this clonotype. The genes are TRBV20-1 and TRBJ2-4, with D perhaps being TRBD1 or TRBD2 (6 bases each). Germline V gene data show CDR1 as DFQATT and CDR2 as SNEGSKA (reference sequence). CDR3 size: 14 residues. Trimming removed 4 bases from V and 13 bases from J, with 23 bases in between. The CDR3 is CSATRTGAGGEQYF. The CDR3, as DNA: TGCAGTGCTACACGGACGGGGGCAGGTGGGGAGCAGTACTTC.

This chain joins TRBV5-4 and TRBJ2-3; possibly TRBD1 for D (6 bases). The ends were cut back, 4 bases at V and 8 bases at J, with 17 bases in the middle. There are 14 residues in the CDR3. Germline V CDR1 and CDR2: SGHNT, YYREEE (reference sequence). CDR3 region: CASSQERGMGTQYF. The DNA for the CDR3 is TGTGCCAGCAGCCAGGAGAGGGGGATGGGTACGCAGTATTTT.

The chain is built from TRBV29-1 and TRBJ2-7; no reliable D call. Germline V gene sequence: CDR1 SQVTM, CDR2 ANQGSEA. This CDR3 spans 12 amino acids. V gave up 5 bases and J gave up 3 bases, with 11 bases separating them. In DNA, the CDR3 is TGCAGCGTTAGACCAGCTATCTACGAGCAGTACTTC. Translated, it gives CSVRPAIYEQYF.

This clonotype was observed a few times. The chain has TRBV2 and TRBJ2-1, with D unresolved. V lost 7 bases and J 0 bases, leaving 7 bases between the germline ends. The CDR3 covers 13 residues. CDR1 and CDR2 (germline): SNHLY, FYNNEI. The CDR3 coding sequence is TGTGCCAGCATGCAGGCCTCCTACAATGAGCAGTTCTTC. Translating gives CASMQASYNEQFF.

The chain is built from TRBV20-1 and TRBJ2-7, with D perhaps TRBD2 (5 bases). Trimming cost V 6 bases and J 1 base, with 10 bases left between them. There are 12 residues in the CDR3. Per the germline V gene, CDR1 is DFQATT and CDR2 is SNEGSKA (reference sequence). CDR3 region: CSAWTGSYEQYF. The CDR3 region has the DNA TGCAGTGCCTGGACTGGGTCCTACGAGCAGTACTTC.

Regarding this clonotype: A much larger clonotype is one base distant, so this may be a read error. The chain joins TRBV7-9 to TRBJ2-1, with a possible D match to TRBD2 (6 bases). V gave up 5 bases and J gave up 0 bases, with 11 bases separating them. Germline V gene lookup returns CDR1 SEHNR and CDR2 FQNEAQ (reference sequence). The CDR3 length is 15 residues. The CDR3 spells CASSQPGSSYNEQFF. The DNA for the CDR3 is TGTGCCAGCAGCCAACCCGGGAGCTCCTACAATGAGCAGTTCTTC.

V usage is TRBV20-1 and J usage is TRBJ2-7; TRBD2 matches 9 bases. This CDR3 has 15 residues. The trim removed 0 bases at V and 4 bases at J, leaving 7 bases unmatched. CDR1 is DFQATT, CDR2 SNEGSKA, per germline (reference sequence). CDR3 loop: CSARDKLAGSYEQYF. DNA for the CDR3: TGCAGTGCTAGAGATAAGCTAGCGGGATCGTACGAGCAGTACTTC.

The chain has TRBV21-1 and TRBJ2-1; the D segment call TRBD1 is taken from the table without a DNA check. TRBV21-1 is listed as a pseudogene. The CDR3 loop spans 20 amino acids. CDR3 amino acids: CASSSFQGRGRTNSYNEQFF. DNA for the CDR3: TGTGCCAGCTCTAGTTTTCAGGGCAGGGGACGAACGAACTCCTACAATGAGCAGTTCTTC.

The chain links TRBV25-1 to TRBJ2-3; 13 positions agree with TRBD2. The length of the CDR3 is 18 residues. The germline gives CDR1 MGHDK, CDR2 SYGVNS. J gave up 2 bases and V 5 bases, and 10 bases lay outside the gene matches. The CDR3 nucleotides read TGTGCCAGCAGTACGACAAACGGACTAGCGGGGGACACAGATACGCAGTATTTT. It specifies CASSTTNGLAGDTDTQYF. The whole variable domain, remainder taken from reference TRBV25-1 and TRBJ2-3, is EADIYQTPRYLVIGTGKKITLECSQTMGHDKMYWYQQDPGMELHLIHYSYGVNSTEKGDLSSESTVSRIRTEHFPLTLESARPSHTSQYLCASSTTNGLAGDTDTQYFGPGTRLTVL.

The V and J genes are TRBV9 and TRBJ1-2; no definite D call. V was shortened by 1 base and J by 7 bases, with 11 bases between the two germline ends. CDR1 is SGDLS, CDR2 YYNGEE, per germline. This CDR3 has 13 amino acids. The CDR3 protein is CASSVNRESGYTF. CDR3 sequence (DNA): TGTGCCAGCAGCGTAAATCGGGAGTCTGGCTACACCTTC.

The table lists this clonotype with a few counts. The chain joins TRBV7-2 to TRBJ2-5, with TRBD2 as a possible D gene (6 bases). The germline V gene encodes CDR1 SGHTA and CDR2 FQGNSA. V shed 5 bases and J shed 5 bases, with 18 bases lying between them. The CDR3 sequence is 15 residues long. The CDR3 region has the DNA TGTGCCAGCAGCCATGGGCGGGGTGGCAGGGAGACCCAGTACTTC. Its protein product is CASSHGRGGRETQYF.

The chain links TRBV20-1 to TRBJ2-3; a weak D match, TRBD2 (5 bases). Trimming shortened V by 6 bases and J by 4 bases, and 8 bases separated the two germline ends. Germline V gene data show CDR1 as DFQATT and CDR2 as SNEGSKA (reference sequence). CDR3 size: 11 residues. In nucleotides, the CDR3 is TGCAGTGCGCGGACTGCAGATACGCAGTATTTT. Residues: CSARTADTQYF.

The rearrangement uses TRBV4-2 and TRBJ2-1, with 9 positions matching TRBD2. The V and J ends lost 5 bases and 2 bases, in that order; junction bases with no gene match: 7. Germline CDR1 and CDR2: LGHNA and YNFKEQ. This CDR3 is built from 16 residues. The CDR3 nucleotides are TGTGCCAGCAGCTCGGAGCGGGAGGAAACCTACAATGAGCAGTTCTTC. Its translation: CASSSEREETYNEQFF.

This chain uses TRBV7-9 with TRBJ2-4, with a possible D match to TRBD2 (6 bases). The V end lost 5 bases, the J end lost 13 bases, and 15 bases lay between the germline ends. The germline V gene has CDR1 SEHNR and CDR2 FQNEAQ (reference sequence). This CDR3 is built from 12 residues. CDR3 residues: CASSRESYVQYF. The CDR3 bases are TGTGCCAGCAGCCGGGAGAGCTACGTGCAGTACTTC.

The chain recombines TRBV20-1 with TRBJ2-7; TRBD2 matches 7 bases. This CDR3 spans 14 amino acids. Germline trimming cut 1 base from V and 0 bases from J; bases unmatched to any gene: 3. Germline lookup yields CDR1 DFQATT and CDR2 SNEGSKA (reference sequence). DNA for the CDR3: TGCAGTGCTAGAGGCCCTAGCGGCTCCTACGAGCAGTACTTC. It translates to CSARGPSGSYEQYF.

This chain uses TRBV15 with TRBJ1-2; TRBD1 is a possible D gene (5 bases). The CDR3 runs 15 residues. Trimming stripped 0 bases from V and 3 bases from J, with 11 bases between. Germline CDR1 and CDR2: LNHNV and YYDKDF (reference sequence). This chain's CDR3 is CATSRDSGGYYGYTF. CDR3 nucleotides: TGTGCCACCAGCAGAGATTCGGGGGGGTACTATGGCTACACCTTC.

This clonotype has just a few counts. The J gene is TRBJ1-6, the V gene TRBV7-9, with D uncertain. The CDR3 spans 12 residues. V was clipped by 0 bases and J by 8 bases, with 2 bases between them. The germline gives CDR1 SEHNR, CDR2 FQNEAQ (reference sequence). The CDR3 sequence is CASSLADSPLHF. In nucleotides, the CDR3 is TGTGCCAGCAGCTTAGCAGATTCACCCCTCCACTTT.

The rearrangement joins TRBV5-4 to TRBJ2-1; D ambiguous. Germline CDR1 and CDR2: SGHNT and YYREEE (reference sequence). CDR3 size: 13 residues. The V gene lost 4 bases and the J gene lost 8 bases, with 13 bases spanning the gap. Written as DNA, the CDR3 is TGTGCCAGCAGCCCGGCGTTTGGCGATGAGCAGTTCTTC. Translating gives CASSPAFGDEQFF.

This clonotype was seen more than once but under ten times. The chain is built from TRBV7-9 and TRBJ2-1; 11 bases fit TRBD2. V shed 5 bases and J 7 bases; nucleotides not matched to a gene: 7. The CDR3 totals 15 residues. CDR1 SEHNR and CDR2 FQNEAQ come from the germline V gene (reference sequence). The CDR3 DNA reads TGTGCCAGCAGCGCAACTAGCGGGAGTGATAATGAGCAGTTCTTC. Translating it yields CASSATSGSDNEQFF. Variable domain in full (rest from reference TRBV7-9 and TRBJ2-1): DTGVSQNPRHKITKRGQNVTFRCDPISEHNRLYWYRQTLGQGPEFLTYFQNEAQLEKSRLLSDRFSAERPKGSFSTLEIQRTEQGDSAMYLCASSATSGSDNEQFFGPGTRLTVL.

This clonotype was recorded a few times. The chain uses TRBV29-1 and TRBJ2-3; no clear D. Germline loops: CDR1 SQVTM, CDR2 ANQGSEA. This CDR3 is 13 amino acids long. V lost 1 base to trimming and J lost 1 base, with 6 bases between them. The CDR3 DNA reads TGCAGCGTTGAAGTTAGGGGCACAGATACGCAGTATTTT. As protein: CSVEVRGTDTQYF.

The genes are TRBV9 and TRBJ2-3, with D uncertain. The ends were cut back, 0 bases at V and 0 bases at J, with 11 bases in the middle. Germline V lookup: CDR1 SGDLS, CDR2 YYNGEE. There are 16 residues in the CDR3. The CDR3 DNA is TGTGCCAGCAGCGTAGAAGGGAAGCCTAGCACAGATACGCAGTATTTT. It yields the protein CASSVEGKPSTDTQYF.

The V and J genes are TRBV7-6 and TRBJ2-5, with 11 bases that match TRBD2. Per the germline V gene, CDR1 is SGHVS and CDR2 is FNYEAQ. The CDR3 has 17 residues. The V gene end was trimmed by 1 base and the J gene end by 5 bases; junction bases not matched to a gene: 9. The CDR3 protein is CASSLEVAGGQRETQYF. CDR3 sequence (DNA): TGTGCCAGCAGCTTAGAGGTAGCGGGAGGGCAAAGGGAGACCCAGTACTTC.

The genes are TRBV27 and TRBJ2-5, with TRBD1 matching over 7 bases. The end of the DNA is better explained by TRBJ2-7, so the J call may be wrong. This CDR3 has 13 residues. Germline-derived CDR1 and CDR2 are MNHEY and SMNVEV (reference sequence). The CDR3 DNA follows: TGTGCCAGCAGAAAAGGACAGGACTACGAGCAGTACTTC. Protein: CASRKGQDYEQYF.

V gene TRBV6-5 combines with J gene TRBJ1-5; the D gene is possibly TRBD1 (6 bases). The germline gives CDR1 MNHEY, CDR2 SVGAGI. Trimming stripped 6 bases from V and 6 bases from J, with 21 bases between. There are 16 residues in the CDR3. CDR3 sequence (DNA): TGTGCCAGCAGACCGGCCGGGGGGGCGAGTAGTCAGCCCCAGCATTTT. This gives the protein CASRPAGGASSQPQHF.

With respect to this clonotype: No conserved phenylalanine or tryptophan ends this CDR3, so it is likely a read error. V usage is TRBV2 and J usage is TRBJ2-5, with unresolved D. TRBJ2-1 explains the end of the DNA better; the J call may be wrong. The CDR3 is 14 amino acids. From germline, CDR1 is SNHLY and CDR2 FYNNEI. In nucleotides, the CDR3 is TGTGCCAGCAGACCTCACGGATACCAAGAGACCCAGTTCTTA. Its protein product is CASRPHGYQETQFL.

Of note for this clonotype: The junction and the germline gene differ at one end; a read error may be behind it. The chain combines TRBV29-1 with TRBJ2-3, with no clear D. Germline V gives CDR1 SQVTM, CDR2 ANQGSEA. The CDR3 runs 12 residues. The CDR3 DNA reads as TGCAGCATTGAAGAATCCACAGATACGCAGTATTTT. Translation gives CSIEESTDTQYF.

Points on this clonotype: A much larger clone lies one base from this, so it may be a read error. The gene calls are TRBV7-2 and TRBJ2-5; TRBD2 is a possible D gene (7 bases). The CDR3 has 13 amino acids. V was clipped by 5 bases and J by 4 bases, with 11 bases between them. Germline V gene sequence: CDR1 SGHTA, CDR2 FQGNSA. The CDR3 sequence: CASSIGGGETQYF. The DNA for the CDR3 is TGTGCCAGCAGCATAGGGGGGGGAGAGACCCAGTACTTC. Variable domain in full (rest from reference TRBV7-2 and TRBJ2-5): GAGVSQSPSNKVTEKGKDVELRCDPISGHTALYWYRQSLGQGLEFLIYFQGNSAPDKSGLPSDRFSAERTGGSVSTLTIQRTQQEDSAVYLCASSIGGGETQYFGPGTRLLVL.

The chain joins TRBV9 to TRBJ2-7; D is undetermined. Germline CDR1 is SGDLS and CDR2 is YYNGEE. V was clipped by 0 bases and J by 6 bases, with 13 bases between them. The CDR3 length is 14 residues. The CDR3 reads CASSVASTPGEQYF. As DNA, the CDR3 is TGTGCCAGCAGCGTAGCTTCGACCCCGGGCGAGCAGTACTTC.

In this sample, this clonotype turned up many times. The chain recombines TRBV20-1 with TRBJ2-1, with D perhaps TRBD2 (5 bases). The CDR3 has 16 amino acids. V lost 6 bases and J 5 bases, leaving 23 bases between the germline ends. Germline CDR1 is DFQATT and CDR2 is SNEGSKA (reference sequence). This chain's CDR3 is CSASGRPGGLNNEQFF. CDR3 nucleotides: TGCAGTGCCAGCGGCCGGCCCGGCGGGTTGAACAATGAGCAGTTCTTC.